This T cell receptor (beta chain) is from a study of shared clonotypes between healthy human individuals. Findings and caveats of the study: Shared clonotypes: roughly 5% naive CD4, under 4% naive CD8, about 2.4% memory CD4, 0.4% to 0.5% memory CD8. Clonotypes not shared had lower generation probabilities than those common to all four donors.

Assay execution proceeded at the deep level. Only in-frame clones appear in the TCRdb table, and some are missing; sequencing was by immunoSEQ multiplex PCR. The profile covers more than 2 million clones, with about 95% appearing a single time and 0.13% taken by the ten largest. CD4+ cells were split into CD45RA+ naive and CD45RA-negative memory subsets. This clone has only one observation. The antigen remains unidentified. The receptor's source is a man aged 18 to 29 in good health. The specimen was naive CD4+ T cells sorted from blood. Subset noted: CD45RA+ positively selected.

CDR3 amino acids: CASSRDNRDSYYEQYF. The CDR3 DNA sequence: TGCGCCAGCAGCAGAGACAACCGGGACAGTTACTACGAGCAGTACTTC. The J gene is TRBJ2-7, the V gene TRBV5-1; TRBD1 agrees at 7 bases. Trimming took 4 bases from V and 3 from J; bases not matched to a gene: 13. CDR3 length equals 16 residues. Germline V gene lookup returns CDR1 SGHRS and CDR2 YFSETQ.